Sequencing of this TCR beta chain was carried out in a study of identifying expanded T cells in peripheral blood. Produced via immunoSEQ multiplex PCR; TCRdb's table is partial and in-frame only. Altogether some 78,000 clones are present, approximately 90% being singletons, with the ten largest covering 15% to 20%. V was trimmed by 0 bases and J by 10 bases, leaving 13 bases between them. Germline loops: CDR1 LGHNA, CDR2 YSLEER. The CDR3 spans 15 residues. Sequencing was done on a sample of blood. The TCR sequence derives from a person aged 18-70 years in good health. This rearrangement joins TRBV4-3 to TRBJ1-6; no reliable D call. The CDR3: CASSQDLGFGSPLHF. In nucleotides, the CDR3 is TGCGCCAGCAGCCAAGATTTAGGCTTTGGGTCACCCCTCCACTTT.